This is a list of T cell receptor beta chains from one sample in a study of technical replicates of blood from a handful of donors. The data were produced by immunoSEQ multiplex PCR, yet TCRdb's version contains in-frame clones alone and is incomplete. The sample contains around 67,000 clones, around 95% of which appear only once. Sequences were obtained from T cells isolated from PBMCs. These receptors were obtained from a human donor in good health. The CDR3 runs from the conserved cysteine through the conserved F or W. D genes are given only for firm matches. Expanded clones are given a class, and other clones once, few, many or no size at all.

once	14	TRBV4-1	TRBJ1-4	TRBD1	CASSHGQGSEKLFF	TGCGCCAGCAGCCACGGACAGGGGAGTGAAAAACTGTTTTTT
.	14	TRBV6-5	TRBJ2-1	TRBD2	CASSRLAGSNEQFF	TGTGCCAGCAGTAGACTAGCGGGAAGCAATGAGCAGTTCTTC
.	13	TRBV5-1	TRBJ2-3	.	CASSFGQQDTQYF	TGCGCCAGCAGCTTCGGACAGCAAGATACGCAGTATTTT
.	16	TRBV7-9	TRBJ2-3	TRBD1	CASSPRQGVNKDTQYF	TGTGCCAGCAGCCCTCGACAGGGTGTTAACAAAGATACGCAGTATTTT
.	11	TRBV12-2	TRBJ1-1	.	CASRFETEAFF	TGTGCAAGTCGCTTCGAGACTGAAGCTTTCTTT
once	13	TRBV10-3	TRBJ1-5	.	CAISESYGLPQHF	TGTGCCATCAGTGAGTCGTATGGTCTACCCCAGCATTTT
.	12	TRBV11-2	TRBJ1-2	.	CASSLDSYGYTF	TGTGCCAGCAGCCTCGACAGCTATGGCTACACCTTC
.	18	TRBV4-1	TRBJ1-1	TRBD1	CASRLQAGGSRRDTEAFF	TGCGCCAGCAGGCTACAAGCAGGGGGCTCGAGACGGGACACTGAAGCTTTCTTT
once	16	TRBV5-1	TRBJ2-2	TRBD2	CASSSQAGVETGELFF	TGCGCCAGCAGCTCTCAAGCGGGAGTGGAAACCGGGGAGCTGTTTTTT
once	14	TRBV18	TRBJ2-1	.	CASSRVSVDNEQFF	TGTGCCAGCTCACGGGTTAGCGTAGACAATGAGCAGTTCTTC
.	14	TRBV18	TRBJ2-7	.	CASSSEGLGYEQYF	TGTGCCAGCTCGTCGGAGGGGCTGGGGTACGAGCAGTACTTC
.	12	TRBV4-1	TRBJ1-1	.	CASSPGGREAFF	TGCGCCAGCAGCCCCGGGGGGCGGGAAGCTTTCTTT
.	13	TRBV19	TRBJ1-6	.	CASSIEGLRPLHF	TGTGCCAGTAGTATAGAGGGCCTAAGACCCCTCCACTTT
.	13	TRBV15	TRBJ2-7	TRBD1	CATSRGTGDEQYF	TGTGCCACCAGCAGAGGGACAGGGGACGAGCAGTACTTC
.	14	TRBV6-1	TRBJ2-1	TRBD1	CASKGQGSYNEQFF	TGTGCCAGCAAAGGACAGGGCTCCTACAATGAGCAGTTCTTC
.	13	TRBV7-6	TRBJ1-2	TRBD1	CASSHTGGHGYTF	TGTGCCAGCAGCCATACAGGGGGCCATGGCTACACCTTC
.	15	TRBV5-1	TRBJ2-5	TRBD1	CASSPQGALGETQYF	TGCGCCAGCAGCCCACAGGGGGCGCTGGGCGAGACCCAGTACTTC
.	15	TRBV15	TRBJ2-3	TRBD2	CATSRGSGGPDTQYF	TGTGCCACCAGCAGGGGAAGCGGGGGACCAGATACGCAGTATTTT
.	16	TRBV7-9	TRBJ2-1	TRBD2	CASSRRLAGVSNEQFF	TGTGCCAGCAGCCGCCGGCTAGCGGGAGTGAGCAATGAGCAGTTCTTC
.	14	TRBV10-3	TRBJ1-5	.	CAIRGPMENQPQHF	TGTGCCATCAGGGGGCCAATGGAGAATCAGCCCCAGCATTTT
.	16	TRBV12-5	TRBJ1-2	.	CASGLVLYRDENGYTF	TGTGCTAGTGGTTTGGTACTCTACAGGGACGAGAATGGCTACACCTTC
.	16	TRBV7-8	TRBJ2-7	.	CASSFSDPVGAREQYF	TGTGCCAGCAGCTTTAGTGATCCAGTGGGGGCGAGGGAGCAGTACTTC
.	14	TRBV28	TRBJ1-2	.	CASSFLSAAYGYTF	TGTGCCAGCAGTTTTTTATCCGCGGCGTATGGCTACACCTTC
.	12	TRBV5-1	TRBJ1-1	.	CASSRGNTEAFF	TGCGCCAGCAGCCGGGGAAACACTGAAGCTTTCTTT
.	14	TRBV5-1	TRBJ1-4	.	CASSPRQTNEKLFF	TGCGCCAGCAGCCCGAGACAGACTAATGAAAAACTGTTTTTT
.	12	TRBV5-6	TRBJ2-3	.	CASSLYTDTQYF	TGTGCCAGCAGCTTATACACAGATACGCAGTATTTT
.	12	TRBV2	TRBJ2-7	.	CASSESSYEQYF	TGTGCCAGCAGTGAATCGTCCTACGAGCAGTACTTC
.	18	TRBV5-4	TRBJ1-1	.	CASSSKQGVGLRNTEAFF	TGTGCCAGCAGCTCTAAACAAGGGGTGGGGTTAAGGAACACTGAAGCTTTCTTT
.	13	TRBV27	TRBJ2-1	TRBD1	CASRMTGFNEQFF	TGTGCCAGCAGGATGACAGGGTTCAATGAGCAGTTCTTC
.	14	TRBV5-1	TRBJ2-5	TRBD1	CASSRGTGEETQYF	TGCGCCAGCAGCCGGGGGACAGGTGAAGAGACCCAGTACTTC
.	15	TRBV6-5	TRBJ1-2	.	CASRGGGRVDGGYTF	TGTGCCAGCAGGGGAGGAGGCAGGGTGGATGGGGGCTACACCTTC
.	15	TRBV18	TRBJ2-4	TRBD1	CASSETGEAKNIQYF	TGTGCCAGCTCAGAGACAGGGGAGGCCAAAAACATTCAGTACTTC
.	17	TRBV19	TRBJ2-5	TRBD2	CASSAEIAGGAIGTQYF	TGTGCCAGTAGTGCCGAAATAGCGGGGGGGGCCATTGGGACCCAGTACTTC
.	14	TRBV6-5	TRBJ1-5	.	CASSLRQRSQPQHF	TGTGCCAGCAGTCTCAGACAGAGGAGTCAGCCCCAGCATTTT
.	13	TRBV5-6	TRBJ1-1	.	CASSGRQNTEAFF	TGTGCCAGCAGCGGCCGTCAGAACACTGAAGCTTTCTTT
.	11	TRBV6-1	TRBJ2-5	.	CASSLRETQYF	TGTGCCAGCAGTCTGCGTGAGACCCAGTACTTC
.	20	TRBV28	TRBJ2-7	TRBD1	CASSSELEPPGGLTVWGQYF	TGTGCCAGCAGTTCCGAACTCGAGCCCCCAGGGGGCCTTACGGTTTGGGGGCAGTACTTC
few	17	TRBV30	TRBJ1-4	TRBD1	CAWSGQNRGATNEKLFF	TGTGCCTGGAGTGGGCAAAACAGGGGCGCAACTAATGAAAAACTGTTTTTT
.	14	TRBV9	TRBJ1-1	TRBD1	CASSVGTGNTEAFF	TGTGCCAGCAGCGTGGGGACAGGGAACACTGAAGCTTTCTTT
.	14	TRBV5-1	TRBJ2-5	.	CASSLDGGDKTQYF	TGCGCCAGCAGCTTGGATGGCGGGGATAAGACCCAGTACTTC